Shown below are 15 T cell receptor beta chains from a single sample sequenced in a study of T cells after yellow fever vaccination. TCRdb independently ran MiXCR on the 5' RACE reads; one entry per CDR3 protein. The sample lists about 63,000 distinct CDR3 sequences, about 7.8% occurring once. This specimen consisted of CD8+ T cells sorted from PBMCs, obtained 15 days after the yellow fever booster vaccination. The receptors originated from a man aged 30 to 45 who received the YFV17D yellow fever vaccine.

This clonotype showed up many times. The rearrangement uses TRBV6-1 and TRBJ2-4, with a tentative D call TRBD1 (5 bases). CDR3 size: 13 residues. The germline gives CDR1 MNHNS, CDR2 SASEGT. V was trimmed by 6 bases and J by 4 bases, leaving 10 bases between them. This CDR3 reads CASRDRTKNIQYF. The CDR3 DNA follows: TGTGCCAGCAGGGACCGGACAAAAAACATTCAGTACTTC.

This clonotype was seen repeatedly, ten times or more. The chain links TRBV7-6 to TRBJ2-7; 8 bases fit TRBD2. Looked up from germline, CDR1 is SGHVS and CDR2 is FNYEAQ. Unmatched junction bases numbered 13, after V lost 5 bases and J lost 4 bases. The CDR3 totals 16 residues. CDR3 loop: CASSPFDSGNRYEQYF. CDR3 DNA sequence: TGTGCCAGCAGCCCCTTTGATAGCGGGAACCGTTACGAGCAGTACTTC.

This clonotype was found many times. This chain uses TRBV27 with TRBJ2-1; 12 nucleotides agree with TRBD2. This CDR3 has 15 amino acids. V lost 3 bases and J lost 7; bases outside the gene matches: 4. Germline CDR1 is MNHEY and CDR2 is SMNVEV (reference sequence). Written as DNA, the CDR3 is TGTGCCAGCAGTTTGGGACTAGCGGGCCAGAATGAGCAGTTCTTC. Translation gives CASSLGLAGQNEQFF.

This clonotype came up many times. The chain is built from TRBV9 and TRBJ2-7; possible D gene TRBD1, 5 bases. Trimming removed 5 bases at V and 5 bases at J, with 26 bases between. Germline lookup yields CDR1 SGDLS and CDR2 YYNGEE. The CDR3 is 17 residues long. The DNA of the CDR3 is TGTGCCAGCAGTCGCGACCTAGTGATAGGGGATGGGCACGAGCAGTACTTC. This encodes CASSRDLVIGDGHEQYF.

This clonotype occurred many times. The chain combines TRBV20-1 with TRBJ2-1; 11 bases agree with TRBD2. Trimming cost V 5 bases and J 4 bases; bases outside gene matches: 4. The V gene's germline CDR1 is DFQATT and CDR2 SNEGSKA (reference sequence). The CDR3 covers 14 residues. The CDR3 sequence is CSADSGRGYNEQFF. DNA of the CDR3: TGCAGTGCTGATAGCGGGAGGGGATACAATGAGCAGTTCTTC.

This clonotype was recorded many times. The gene calls are TRBV12-3 or TRBV12-4 and TRBJ2-6; 7 bases are a match to TRBD1. The junction had 7 bases not matched to a gene; V was cut back by 5 bases and J by 3 bases. The CDR3 consists of 16 residues. The CDR3 DNA follows: TGTGCCAGCAGTGAGACAGGGTCCTATGGGGCCAACGTCCTGACTTTC. It specifies CASSETGSYGANVLTF.

This clonotype was detected many times. V gene TRBV6-2 or TRBV6-3 combines with J gene TRBJ2-7; possibly TRBD1 or TRBD2 for D (5 bases each). CDR1 is MNHEY, CDR2 SVGEGT, per germline. This CDR3 region has 17 residues. The ends were cut back, 5 bases at V and 2 bases at J, with 22 bases in the middle. The CDR3 sequence: CASSPAVWGSPTYEQYF. CDR3 DNA sequence: TGTGCCAGCAGTCCCGCAGTTTGGGGGTCTCCAACCTACGAGCAGTACTTC.

This clonotype has at least ten counts. The CDR3 DNA reads as TGTGCCAGCAGCTTAGCGGGCCGGCCCGGGGAGCTGTTTTTT. Translated: CASSLAGRPGELFF. This chain links TRBV7-9 with TRBJ2-2, with D unclear. V lost 0 bases, J lost 6 bases, and 8 bases lay in between. Germline V gene lookup returns CDR1 SEHNR and CDR2 FQNEAQ (reference sequence). The CDR3 totals 14 residues.

This chain's CDR3 is CASGDLDTDTQYF. The CDR3 DNA reads as TGTGCCAGCGGCGACCTTGACACAGATACGCAGTATTTT. This chain joins TRBV6-1 and TRBJ2-3; D is ambiguous. This CDR3 is 13 amino acids long. Germline V gene lookup returns CDR1 MNHNS and CDR2 SASEGT. Trimming removed 8 bases at V and 2 bases at J, with 11 bases between.

This clonotype was observed at least ten times. The chain links TRBV15 to TRBJ2-7; 7 bases line up with TRBD2. Unmatched junction bases numbered 19, after V lost 8 bases and J lost 3 bases. The CDR3 covers 17 residues. Germline V gene sequence: CDR1 LNHNV, CDR2 YYDKDF (reference sequence). CDR3 amino acids: CATGAEGGRTTNYEQYF. CDR3 nucleotides: TGTGCCACCGGGGCAGAGGGAGGGCGTACTACAAACTACGAGCAGTACTTC. Complete variable domain (other parts from reference TRBV15 and TRBJ2-7): DAMVIQNPRYQVTQFGKPVTLSCSQTLNHNVMYWYQQKSSQAPKLLFHYYDKDFNNEADTPDNFQSRRPNTSFCFLDIRSPGLGDTAMYLCATGAEGGRTTNYEQYFGPGTRLTVT.

This clonotype was counted ten times or more. The chain is built from TRBV4-3 and TRBJ2-7; D might be TRBD1 or TRBD2, each matching 5 bases. The CDR3 loop spans 14 amino acids. Looked up from germline, CDR1 is LGHNA and CDR2 is YSLEER. Trimming left V 0 bases short and J 6 bases short, with 12 bases between. The CDR3: CASSQDLLGVEQYF. The CDR3 bases are TGCGCCAGCAGCCAAGATCTATTGGGGGTCGAGCAGTACTTC.

This clonotype was picked up many times. The chain employs TRBV9 and TRBJ2-2; 9 bases are shared with TRBD1. V shed 3 bases, J shed 6 bases, and the junction held 6 bases outside the gene matches. The CDR3 spans 15 residues. The germline CDR1 and CDR2 sequences are SGDLS and YYNGEE. CDR3 loop: CASSGGQGNAGELFF. CDR3 nucleotide sequence: TGTGCCAGCAGCGGGGGACAGGGTAACGCCGGGGAGCTGTTTTTT.

There are many counts of this clonotype. The chain combines TRBV5-1 with TRBJ2-1, with D tentatively TRBD1 or TRBD2 (5 bases each). CDR1 is SGHRS, CDR2 YFSETQ, per germline. V was clipped by 3 bases and J by 7 bases, with 14 bases between them. CDR3 length: 14 residues. Here the CDR3 reads CASSSVGVGNEQFF. Here the CDR3 DNA reads TGCGCCAGCAGCTCCGTGGGGGTCGGGAATGAGCAGTTCTTC.

This clonotype was seen many times. The V gene is TRBV4-3, the J gene TRBJ1-5, with D tentatively TRBD1 (5 bases). With 0 bases removed from V and 7 bases from J, the gap between germline ends came to 13 bases. The germline CDR1 and CDR2 sequences are LGHNA and YSLEER. The CDR3 covers 15 residues. The CDR3 loop reads CASSQDLAGTQPQHF. As DNA, the CDR3 is TGCGCCAGCAGCCAAGATCTGGCGGGGACGCAGCCCCAGCATTTT.

In its sample, this clonotype was seen a few times. The chain combines TRBV7-6 with TRBJ2-5; 7 nucleotides match TRBD2. V shed 0 bases and J 5 bases; nucleotides not matched to a gene: 3. The CDR3 extends over 14 amino acids. The V gene's germline CDR1 is SGHVS and CDR2 FNYEAQ. The CDR3 DNA reads TGTGCCAGCAGCTTAGCGGGAGGGCATGAGACCCAGTACTTC. As protein: CASSLAGGHETQYF.